This T cell receptor beta chain was found in a study of CD8+ T cells in alopecia areata. Study observations and caveats: Normal skin's resident alphabeta T cells are sequenced alongside lesional scalp T cells. Alopecia totalis/universalis scalp especially showed more expanded CD8+ clones than normal scalp.

This clone was observed once. The antigen remains unidentified. The authors extracted RNA and reverse transcribed it into cDNA as the sequencing template. Only in-frame clones appear in the TCRdb table, and some are missing; sequencing was by immunoSEQ multiplex PCR. The sample lists some 20,000 clones, around 62% seen once, with 4.5% in the top ten. Sorting of the five patients' CD4+ cells gave CD25+CD127- cells as the output. Germline-derived CDR1 and CDR2 are LNHDA and SQIVND (reference sequence). This CDR3 is built from 16 residues. Trimming stripped 2 bases from V and 1 base from J, with 12 bases between.

The J gene is TRBJ2-4, the V gene TRBV19; weak D call: TRBD1 (6 bases). This clonotype originated in a human donor with alopecia areata. Source material: CD4+ Tregs sorted from blood. CDR3 in amino acids: CASSIQGRSAKNIQYF. The CDR3 DNA is TGTGCCAGTAGTATACAGGGGCGTTCGGCCAAAAACATTCAGTACTTC.